A selection of T cell receptor beta chains follows, all from one sample in a study of T cells in Graves' hyperthyroidism and ophthalmopathy. TCRdb passed the multiplex PCR reads through MiXCR, listing each CDR3 protein once. The table shows under 300,000 distinct CDR3 sequences, with less than 30% occurring only once. Sequencing used blood. The receptors stem from a man in his forties or fifties with Graves' hyperthyroidism that later progressed to Graves' ophthalmopathy. Each CDR3 is given with its conserved first and last residue. Clone size is stated in some rows and not others, as once, few, many or a class when expanded.

clone_size,v_call,j_call,cdr3_aa
many,TRBV12-3/TRBV12-4,TRBJ1-1,CASTKDRGTEAFF
NA,TRBV11-1,TRBJ2-4,CASTRDRLAGVGGDIQYF
NA,TRBV6-2/TRBV6-3,TRBJ2-5,CASSYMAGGEETQYF
many,TRBV12-3/TRBV12-4,TRBJ2-1,CASRAGGWEQFF
many,TRBV5-1,TRBJ2-7,CASSNANEQYF
many,TRBV7-8,TRBJ1-2,CASSPGVGYTF
many,TRBV30,TRBJ2-7,CAWSAGDRARTYEQYF
NA,TRBV6-5,TRBJ2-5,CASSYDRSRVETQYF
NA,TRBV10-3,TRBJ2-2,CAGRITGGVYGELLF
many,TRBV30,TRBJ1-1,CAWSVRGWHSNTEAFF
many,TRBV19,TRBJ2-5,CASSRWGQETQYF
many,TRBV10-3,TRBJ1-1,CAIQTYYGTEAFF
many,TRBV30,TRBJ2-5,CAWSPHSGRSETQYF
many,TRBV12-3/TRBV12-4,TRBJ2-7,CASSSYYEQYF
many,TRBV30,TRBJ2-7,CAWTIGGAAGRPYF
many,TRBV6-1,TRBJ1-1,CASRPGQLINTEAFF
many,TRBV27,TRBJ1-2,CASSLSYRGAGYTF
few,TRBV29-1,TRBJ2-5,CSVAGLRAYQETQYF
many,TRBV4-1,TRBJ2-2,CASSQEVAGGPRTGELFF
NA,TRBV29-1,TRBJ2-6,CSVETWDRGNSGANVLTF
many,TRBV7-9,TRBJ2-7,CASSLISAGSYEQYF
many,TRBV10-3,TRBJ1-1,CATQDRAEAFF
NA,TRBV6-1,TRBJ1-5,CASKGEASNQPQHF
NA,TRBV19,TRBJ2-5,CASSLRLTIRQETQYF
many,TRBV30,TRBJ2-7,CAWSHRDRAEQYF
many,TRBV25-1,TRBJ2-2,CASSDMTGELFF
many,TRBV5-1,TRBJ2-2,CASRNAGGPSTGELFF
NA,TRBV7-2,TRBJ2-2,CASITSGRAIGELFF
many,TRBV6-5,TRBJ1-1,CASSPQMTGFRTEAFF
many,TRBV28,TRBJ1-2,CASSSDGYGYTF
many,TRBV28,TRBJ1-2,CASSLNRGDGYTF
few,TRBV6-1,TRBJ2-7,CASSPSHGQTSSYEQYF
many,TRBV30,TRBJ1-5,CAWSNISNQPQHF
many,TRBV24-1,TRBJ2-7,CATSDSHVGEQYF
many,TRBV9,TRBJ2-5,CASSVGLGGQETQYF
NA,TRBV19,TRBJ2-5,CASSRLAGGAIQETQYF
NA,TRBV7-2,TRBJ2-7,CASSLAGDAYEQYF
many,TRBV12-3/TRBV12-4,TRBJ2-7,CASRSSGTDSYEQYF
NA,TRBV29-1,TRBJ2-7,CSVRTGSYEQYF
many,TRBV27,TRBJ2-7,CASSLNGTIQYEQYF
many,TRBV24-1,TRBJ2-2,CATSDPLGDTGELFF
many,TRBV2,TRBJ1-5,CASSFEQTYSNQPQHF
few,TRBV11-2,TRBJ2-7,CASSLFVVTSEKGQYF
many,TRBV28,TRBJ1-6,CASSIRTGYNSPLHF
many,TRBV10-1,TRBJ2-7,CATGRGEYPYEQYF
many,TRBV29-1,TRBJ1-2,CSVPTPPRNYGYTF
NA,TRBV6-1,TRBJ2-5,CASTPTGTFGTQYF
many,TRBV12-3/TRBV12-4,TRBJ2-7,CANSRLGEQYF
many,TRBV30,TRBJ1-3,CAWLSRVSGNTIYF
many,TRBV7-9,TRBJ2-7,CASRAGTGSYEQYF
many,TRBV6-1,TRBJ2-4,CALGGSENIQYF
many,TRBV6-5,TRBJ2-2,CASSYRDSISNTGELFF
NA,TRBV6-2/TRBV6-3,TRBJ2-7,CASRDTYEQYF
many,TRBV2,TRBJ1-2,CASTRGPPMGLGYTF
many,TRBV30,TRBJ2-5,CAWTYGSRPETQYF
NA,TRBV28,TRBJ2-7,CASSFDGNEQYF
NA,TRBV5-1,TRBJ2-7,CASSLGRDRVVLAGVNATYF
few,TRBV5-1,TRBJ2-5,CASSQTSGTAPRDF
NA,TRBV29-1,TRBJ2-6,CSVRGTGANVLTF
many,TRBV7-2,TRBJ1-2,CVSSKGRRDGYTF